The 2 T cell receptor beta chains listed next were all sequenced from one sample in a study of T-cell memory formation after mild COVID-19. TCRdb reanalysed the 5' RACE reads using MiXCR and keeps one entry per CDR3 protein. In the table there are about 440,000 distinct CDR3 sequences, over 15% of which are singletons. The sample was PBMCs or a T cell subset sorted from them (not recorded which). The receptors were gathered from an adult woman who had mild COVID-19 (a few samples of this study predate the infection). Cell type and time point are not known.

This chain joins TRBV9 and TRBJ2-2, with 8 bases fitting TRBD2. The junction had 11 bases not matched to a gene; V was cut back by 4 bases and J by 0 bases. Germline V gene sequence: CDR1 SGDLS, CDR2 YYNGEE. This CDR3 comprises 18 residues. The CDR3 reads CASSSTPSGRANTGELFF. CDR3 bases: TGTGCCAGCAGCTCGACCCCTAGCGGGCGGGCGAACACCGGGGAGCTGTTTTTT.

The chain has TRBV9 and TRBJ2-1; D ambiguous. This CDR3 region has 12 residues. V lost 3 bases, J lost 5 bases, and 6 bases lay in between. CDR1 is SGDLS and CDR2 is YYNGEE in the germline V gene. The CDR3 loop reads CASSGTNNEQFF. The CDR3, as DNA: TGTGCCAGCAGCGGGACGAACAATGAGCAGTTCTTC.